The TCR beta chain described here comes from a study of T cell repertoires in cytomegalovirus infection. The CDR3 is 16 amino acids. CDR1 is SEHNR, CDR2 FQNEAQ, per germline (reference sequence). V was cut by 6 bases and J by 2 bases, with 17 bases left in between. TCRdb called the reads again in MiXCR, with one record for every CDR3 protein. The table lists 150,000 or so distinct CDR3 sequences, about a fifth of them singletons. This clonotype was seen a few times. Its antigen remains unknown. The chain couples TRBV7-9 to TRBJ2-1, with TRBD2 as a possible D gene (6 bases). This specimen consisted of CD8+ T cells from cultured PBMCs, obtained from culture after CMV antigen stimulation. The receptor was isolated from a human donor in good health (CMV status not recorded). Some clones in this sample may be carry-over from other donors' samples. CDR3 loop: CASRASRGAAYNEQFF. The CDR3 region has the DNA TGTGCCAGCAGAGCCTCCCGCGGGGCCGCCTACAATGAGCAGTTCTTC. The full variable domain, rest sourced from reference TRBV7-9 and TRBJ2-1, is DTGVSQNPRHKITKRGQNVTFRCDPISEHNRLYWYRQTLGQGPEFLTYFQNEAQLEKSRLLSDRFSAERPKGSFSTLEIQRTEQGDSAMYLCASRASRGAAYNEQFFGPGTRLTVL.